This T cell receptor beta chain was sequenced for a study of identical twins. The germline CDR1 and CDR2 sequences are SGDLS and YYNGEE. V lost 4 bases to trimming and J lost 6 bases, with 14 bases between them. The length of the CDR3 is 14 residues. cDNA molecules carried unique molecular identifiers, and template switching added a universal primer site. TCRdb used MiXCR to reprocess the 5' RACE reads, holding one entry per CDR3 protein. Of around 650,000 distinct CDR3 sequences detected, about 7.1% appear once; the ten largest clones hold approximately 1.5%. These data were likewise used in another study, on yellow fever vaccine responses in identical twins.

The chain joins TRBV9 to TRBJ1-5; D possibly corresponds to TRBD1 (5 bases). Input material: PBMCs. The receptor comes from a young woman in good health. The CDR3 loop is CASSPEGGGQPQHF. CDR3 sequence (DNA): TGTGCCAGCAGCCCCGAGGGTGGGGGTCAGCCCCAGCATTTT.